Below are 9 T cell receptor beta chains sequenced from a single sample in a study of regulatory T cells in long-lasting Graves disease (dated by TCRdb to 2020 to 2023). According to the study, the label for this sample's time point signals: newly diagnosed GD, antithyroid drugs for less than 3 months. RNA was extracted from PBMCs in TRIzol for both TCR sequencing and RNA sequencing. The library was generated by multiplex PCR. TCRdb records Illumina HiSeq 4000 as the sequencer. CDR3 regions were amplified by Arm-PCR with iRepertoire HTBI primers to construct TCR beta libraries. TCRdb itself trimmed the public reads at Q25 with fastp, ran MiXCR and retained productive beta chains. Identical CDR3 proteins give one entry, which carries the most common genes and DNA. The sample profile shows approximately 300,000 distinct CDR3 sequences; 15% to 20% of them were found once. The leading ten clones occupy 38% of the sample.

The specimen comprised peripheral blood mononuclear cells (PBMCs), sampled at new diagnosis, from a patient treated with antithyroid drugs. The receptors were gathered from a female donor with Graves disease.

Ten or more counts support this clonotype. The rearrangement links TRBV7-2 to TRBJ2-1; maybe TRBD1 (7 bases). Trimming cost V 4 bases and J 6 bases, with 22 bases left between them. The CDR3 runs to 17 residues. CDR1 and CDR2 from the germline V gene are SGHTA and FQGNSA. The CDR3 loop is CASSSGTALRRGNEQFF. Written as DNA, the CDR3 is TGTGCCAGCAGCTCCGGGACAGCATTACGGCGGGGCAATGAGCAGTTCTTC.

The J gene is TRBJ1-5, the V gene TRBV18; possibly TRBD1 for D (6 bases). Trimming took off 6 bases at V and 6 bases at J, with 12 bases between the two ends. Germline lookup yields CDR1 KGHSH and CDR2 LQKENI. CDR3 length: 13 amino acids. The CDR3 DNA reads as TGTGCCAGCTCCCAACAGGGTCTTCAGCCCCAGCATTTT. Amino acid sequence: CASSQQGLQPQHF.

Only a few counts were recorded for this clonotype. The chain couples TRBV4-1 to TRBJ2-5; 11 bases fit TRBD2. V lost 1 base, J lost 5 bases, and 9 bases stayed unmatched. The CDR3 is made up of 17 amino acids. From germline, CDR1 is MGHRA and CDR2 YSYEKL. The CDR3 DNA sequence: TGCGCCAGCAGCCAAGCCCCTAGCGGGAGGCGAGGGGAGACCCAGTACTTC. It encodes CASSQAPSGRRGETQYF.

This clonotype showed up many times. V gene TRBV20-1 combines with J gene TRBJ2-5; possible D gene TRBD1, 6 bases. The CDR3 totals 14 residues. Trimming took off 0 bases at V and 3 bases at J, with 11 bases between the two ends. Germline values: CDR1 DFQATT, CDR2 SNEGSKA (reference sequence). CDR3 nucleotide sequence: TGCAGTGCTAGAGATGGGGGCCAAGAAGAGACCCAGTACTTC. It is translated as CSARDGGQEETQYF.

Worth noting for this clonotype: A much more abundant neighbour one base away suggests this may be a read error. V and J are TRBV7-2 and TRBJ2-1; D could derive from TRBD1 or TRBD2 (5 bases each). This CDR3 has 14 residues. The V gene's germline CDR1 is SGHTA and CDR2 FQGNSA. The V and J ends lost 5 bases and 10 bases respectively, with 18 bases between them. Here the CDR3 DNA reads TGTGCCAGCAGCGGGCTTCGGGGCTCCTACGAGCAGTTCTTC. Translation gives CASSGLRGSYEQFF.

This clonotype was observed many times. DNA of the CDR3: TGCAGCGTTGAATTGAGGCAGGGGGGAGAAAAACTGTTTTTT. Encoded protein: CSVELRQGGEKLFF. The chain joins TRBV29-1 to TRBJ1-4; the match to TRBD1 covers 7 bases. From germline, CDR1 is SQVTM and CDR2 ANQGSEA. V dropped 2 bases and J dropped 8; count of bases not matched to a gene: 8. This CDR3 spans 14 amino acids.

This clonotype was counted at least ten times. V usage is TRBV20-1 and J usage is TRBJ2-7; TRBD1 matches at 7 bases. From germline, CDR1 is DFQATT and CDR2 SNEGSKA (reference sequence). The CDR3 contains 14 residues. Trimming removed 3 bases from V and 3 bases from J; junction bases left unmatched: 8. CDR3 in DNA: TGCAGTGCTAGCGAAGGGACAGTGCTCTACGAGCAGTACTTC. It encodes CSASEGTVLYEQYF.

This clonotype showed up just a few times. The gene calls are TRBV9 and TRBJ1-2; D might be TRBD1 (5 bases). The CDR3 has 14 residues. V lost 0 bases, J lost 3 bases, and 9 bases lay in between. CDR1 is SGDLS and CDR2 is YYNGEE in the germline V gene. The CDR3 reads CASSVGRDYYGYTF. The DNA of the CDR3 is TGTGCCAGCAGCGTAGGAAGGGACTACTATGGCTACACCTTC. The full variable domain, with the rest looked up from reference TRBV9 and TRBJ1-2, is DSGVTQTPKHLITATGQRVTLRCSPRSGDLSVYWYQQSLDQGLQFLIQYYNGEERAKGNILERFSAQQFPDLHSELNLSSLELGDSALYFCASSVGRDYYGYTFGSGTRLTVV.

The chain employs TRBV5-1 and TRBJ2-3; 7 bases map to TRBD2. Germline lookup yields CDR1 SGHRS and CDR2 YFSETQ. V shed 0 bases, J shed 3 bases, and the junction held 7 bases outside the gene matches. The CDR3 length is 16 residues. This chain's CDR3 is CASSLVITSATDTQYF. The DNA for the CDR3 is TGCGCCAGCAGCTTGGTGATAACTAGCGCTACAGATACGCAGTATTTT.